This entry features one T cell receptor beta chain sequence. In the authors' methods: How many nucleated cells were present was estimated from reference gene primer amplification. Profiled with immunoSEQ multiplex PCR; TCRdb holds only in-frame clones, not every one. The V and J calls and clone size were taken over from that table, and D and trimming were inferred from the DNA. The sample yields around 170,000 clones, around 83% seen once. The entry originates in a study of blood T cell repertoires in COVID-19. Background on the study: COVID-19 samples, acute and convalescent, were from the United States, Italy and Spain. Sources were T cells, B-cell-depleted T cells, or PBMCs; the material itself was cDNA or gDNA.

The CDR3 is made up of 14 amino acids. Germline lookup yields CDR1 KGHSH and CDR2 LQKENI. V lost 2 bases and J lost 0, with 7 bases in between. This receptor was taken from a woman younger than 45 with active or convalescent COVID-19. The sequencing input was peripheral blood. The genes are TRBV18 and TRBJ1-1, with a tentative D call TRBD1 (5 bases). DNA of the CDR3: TGTGCCAGCTCACCAGGGGCCCTGAACACTGAAGCTTTCTTT. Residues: CASSPGALNTEAFF.